This T cell receptor (beta chain) emerged from a study of blood T cells in healthy people across ages. The CDR3 covers 13 residues. Germline assignment: CDR1 MDHEN and CDR2 SYDVKM. For the second PCR, which ran for roughly 7 to 11 cycles, a sample-barcoded 5' primer and a J-beta primer mix were used. TCRdb ran MiXCR on the 5' RACE reads and lists one entry per CDR3 protein. Altogether approximately 600,000 distinct CDR3 sequences are present, approximately 50% being singletons, with the ten largest covering over 30%. The V gene is TRBV28, the J gene TRBJ2-4; D might be TRBD1 (5 bases). The DNA matches TRBJ2-7 better at its end, which makes the J call doubtful. This receptor was taken from a man aged 55 to 70 in good health. Sequencing was carried out using blood. The CDR3 sequence: CASSPGIPYEQYF. CDR3 bases: TGTGCCAGCAGTCCAGGGATTCCTTACGAGCAGTACTTC.